A few counts support the clone carrying this T cell receptor (beta chain). The antigen is not known. This entry is derived from a study of T cells after yellow fever vaccination. Findings and caveats of the study: Post-booster samples contained most primary-vaccination clones (nearly 98% CD4, about 85% CD8).

TCRdb re-analysed the 5' RACE reads in MiXCR, keeping a single row per CDR3 protein. In the table there are 600,000 to 750,000 distinct CDR3 sequences, 12% of which are singletons. The CDR3 is made up of 15 amino acids. Germline V gene data show CDR1 as SGHDN and CDR2 as FVKESK. The V and J ends lost 2 bases and 1 base respectively, with 9 bases between them. This receptor was obtained from a man aged 30-40 years who received the YFV17D yellow fever vaccine. The rearrangement joins TRBV14 to TRBJ2-4; D is possibly TRBD1 (6 bases). Specimen: PBMCs, collected on the day of the yellow fever booster vaccination. CDR3 sequence: CASSQQGSAKNIQYF. CDR3 bases: TGTGCCAGCAGCCAACAGGGGTCGGCCAAAAACATTCAGTACTTC.